The clone carrying this T cell receptor (beta chain) occurred once. This sample was taken from a study of shared T cell receptors in the human thymus. With 5 bases clipped from V and 7 bases from J, the junction kept 16 bases outside the gene matches. The CDR3 spans 16 residues. Germline V gene sequence: CDR1 PRHDT, CDR2 FYEKMQ (reference sequence). Clones were sequenced by immunoSEQ multiplex PCR, and TCRdb holds only the in-frame ones, with some missing. The sample holds approximately 660,000 clones, roughly 90% seen once. These data were likewise used in another study, on human thymus T cells. That work adds: Samples came from healthy Finnish infants during open corrective cardiac surgery. Obtained as resections during corrective heart surgery, the thymus tissue was then studied. Gene usage (both V and J) appeared biased in thymic and blood repertoires.

The genes are TRBV13 and TRBJ1-2, with 7 bases that match TRBD1. The sequenced material came from thymocytes. The TCR comes from a boy in the first two years of life with a congenital heart defect. The CDR3 DNA follows: TGTGCCAGCAGCCACCCGGACAGGAGGAAATTGGGTGGCTACACCTTC. Its translation is CASSHPDRRKLGGYTF. The full variable domain, completed using reference TRBV13 and TRBJ1-2, is AAGVIQSPRHLIKEKRETATLKCYPIPRHDTVYWYQQGPGQDPQFLISFYEKMQSDKGSIPDRFSAQQFSDYHSELNMSSLELGDSALYFCASSHPDRRKLGGYTFGSGTRLTVV.